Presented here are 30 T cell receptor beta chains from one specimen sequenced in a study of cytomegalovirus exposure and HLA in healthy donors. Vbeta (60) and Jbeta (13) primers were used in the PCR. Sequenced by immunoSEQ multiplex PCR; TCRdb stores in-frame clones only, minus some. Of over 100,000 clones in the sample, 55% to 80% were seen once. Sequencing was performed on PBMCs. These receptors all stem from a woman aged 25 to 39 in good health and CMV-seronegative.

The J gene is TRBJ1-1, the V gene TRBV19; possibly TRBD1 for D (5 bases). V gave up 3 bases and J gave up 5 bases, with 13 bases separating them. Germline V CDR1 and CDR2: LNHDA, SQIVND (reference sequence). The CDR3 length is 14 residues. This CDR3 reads CASSIKAGWTEAFF. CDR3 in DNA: TGTGCCAGTAGTATTAAGGCAGGGTGGACTGAAGCTTTCTTT.

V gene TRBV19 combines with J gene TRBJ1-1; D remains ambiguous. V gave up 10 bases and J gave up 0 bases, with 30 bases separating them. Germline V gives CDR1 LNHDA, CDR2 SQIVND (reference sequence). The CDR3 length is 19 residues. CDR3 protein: CATKSPSTRLRTMNTEAFF. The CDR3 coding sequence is TGTGCCACCAAATCCCCCTCGACACGCTTACGGACTATGAACACTGAAGCTTTCTTT.

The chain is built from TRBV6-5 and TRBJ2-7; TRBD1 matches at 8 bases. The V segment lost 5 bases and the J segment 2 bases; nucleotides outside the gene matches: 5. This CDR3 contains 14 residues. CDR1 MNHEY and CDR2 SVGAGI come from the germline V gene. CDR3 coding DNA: TGTGCCAGCAGTAGTCCGGGACAGGCCTACGAGCAGTACTTC. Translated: CASSSPGQAYEQYF.

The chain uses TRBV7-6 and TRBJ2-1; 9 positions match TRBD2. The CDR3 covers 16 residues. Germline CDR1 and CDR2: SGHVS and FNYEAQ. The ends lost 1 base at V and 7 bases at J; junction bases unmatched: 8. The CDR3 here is CASSLVSSGIRNEQFF. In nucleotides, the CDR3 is TGTGCCAGCAGCTTAGTATCTAGCGGGATAAGAAATGAGCAGTTCTTC. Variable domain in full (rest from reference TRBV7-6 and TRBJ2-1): GAGVSQSPRYKVTKRGQDVALRCDPISGHVSLYWYRQALGQGPEFLTYFNYEAQQDKSGLPNDRFSAERPEGSISTLTIQRTEQRDSAMYRCASSLVSSGIRNEQFFGPGTRLTVL.

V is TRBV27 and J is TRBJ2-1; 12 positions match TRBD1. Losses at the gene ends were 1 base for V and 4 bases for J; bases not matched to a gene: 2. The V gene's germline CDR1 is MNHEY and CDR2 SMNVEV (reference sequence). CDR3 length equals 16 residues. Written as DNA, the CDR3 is TGTGCCAGCAGTTTATTGGGACAGGGGGCGTACAATGAGCAGTTCTTC. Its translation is CASSLLGQGAYNEQFF.

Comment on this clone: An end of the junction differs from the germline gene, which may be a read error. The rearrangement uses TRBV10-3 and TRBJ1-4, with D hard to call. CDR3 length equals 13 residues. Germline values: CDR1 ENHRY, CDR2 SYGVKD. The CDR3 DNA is TGTGCCACCAGTGAGCCCGCTAATGAAAAACTGTTTTTT. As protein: CATSEPANEKLFF.

The CDR3 loop is CASSEREATDTQYF. The CDR3 nucleotides are TGTGCCAGTAGCGAGCGGGAGGCCACAGATACGCAGTATTTT. The chain employs TRBV19 and TRBJ2-3; 9 bases line up with TRBD2. V shed 6 bases and J 2 bases; nucleotides not matched to a gene: 3. This CDR3 has 14 residues. CDR1 LNHDA and CDR2 SQIVND come from the germline V gene (reference sequence).

The CDR3 sequence is CASSARQGASYEQYF. The CDR3 DNA is TGTGCCAGCAGCGCCCGACAGGGGGCGTCGTACGAGCAGTACTTC. This sequence joins TRBV9 and TRBJ2-7; 10 bases match TRBD1. V trimming: 3 bases; J trimming: 4 bases; junction bases outside the gene matches: 7. The CDR3 is 15 residues long. Germline lookup yields CDR1 SGDLS and CDR2 YYNGEE.

In DNA form, the CDR3 reads TGCGCCAGCAGCCAAGATGACGGGAGGTACAATGAGCAGTTCTTC. As protein: CASSQDDGRYNEQFF. This chain joins TRBV4-3 and TRBJ2-1, with 7 bases identical to TRBD2. Unmatched junction bases numbered 3, after V lost 0 bases and J lost 4 bases. The CDR3 totals 15 residues. Germline-derived CDR1 and CDR2 are LGHNA and YSLEER.

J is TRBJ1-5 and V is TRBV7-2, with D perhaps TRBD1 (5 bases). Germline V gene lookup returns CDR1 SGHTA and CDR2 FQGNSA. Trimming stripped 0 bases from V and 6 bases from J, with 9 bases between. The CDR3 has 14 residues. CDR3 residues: CASSLAGGTQPQHF. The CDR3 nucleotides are TGTGCCAGCAGCTTAGCGGGGGGTACTCAGCCCCAGCATTTT. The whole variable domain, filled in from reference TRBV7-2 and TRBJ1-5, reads GAGVSQSPSNKVTEKGKDVELRCDPISGHTALYWYRQSLGQGLEFLIYFQGNSAPDKSGLPSDRFSAERTGGSVSTLTIQRTQQEDSAVYLCASSLAGGTQPQHFGDGTRLSIL.

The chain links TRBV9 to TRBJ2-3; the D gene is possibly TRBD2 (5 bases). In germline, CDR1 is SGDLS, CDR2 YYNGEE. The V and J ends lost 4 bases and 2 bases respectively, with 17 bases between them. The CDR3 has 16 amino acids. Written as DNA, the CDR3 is TGTGCCAGCAGCTCGAGAGCGGTCGGAATCACAGATACGCAGTATTTT. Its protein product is CASSSRAVGITDTQYF.

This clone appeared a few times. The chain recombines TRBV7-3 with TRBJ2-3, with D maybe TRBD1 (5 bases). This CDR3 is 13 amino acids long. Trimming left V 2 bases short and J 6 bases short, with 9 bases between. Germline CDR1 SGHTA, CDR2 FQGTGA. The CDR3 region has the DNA TGTGCCAGCAGCTTAGGACACGGGGATACGCAGTATTTT. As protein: CASSLGHGDTQYF. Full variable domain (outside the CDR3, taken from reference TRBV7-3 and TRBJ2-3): GAGVSQTPSNKVTEKGKYVELRCDPISGHTALYWYRQSLGQGPEFLIYFQGTGAADDSGLPNDRFFAVRPEGSVSTLKIQRTERGDSAVYLCASSLGHGDTQYFGPGTRLTVL.

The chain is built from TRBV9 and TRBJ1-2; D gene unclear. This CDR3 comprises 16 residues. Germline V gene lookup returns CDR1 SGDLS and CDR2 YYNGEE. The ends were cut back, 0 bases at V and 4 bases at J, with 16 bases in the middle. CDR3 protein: CASSVAPWEKGYGYTF. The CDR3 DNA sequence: TGTGCCAGCAGCGTAGCTCCCTGGGAGAAGGGCTATGGCTACACCTTC.

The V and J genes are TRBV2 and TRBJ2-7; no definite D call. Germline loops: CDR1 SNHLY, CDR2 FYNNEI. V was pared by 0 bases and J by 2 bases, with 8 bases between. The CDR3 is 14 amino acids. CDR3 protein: CASSEAPSTYEQYF. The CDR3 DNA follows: TGTGCCAGCAGTGAAGCGCCGAGCACCTACGAGCAGTACTTC.

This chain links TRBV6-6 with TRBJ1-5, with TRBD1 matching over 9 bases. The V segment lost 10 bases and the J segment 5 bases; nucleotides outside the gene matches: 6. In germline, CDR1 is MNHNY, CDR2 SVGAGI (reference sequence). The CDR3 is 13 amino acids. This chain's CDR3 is CAIQGAGDQPQHF. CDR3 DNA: TGTGCCATACAGGGGGCGGGAGATCAGCCCCAGCATTTT.

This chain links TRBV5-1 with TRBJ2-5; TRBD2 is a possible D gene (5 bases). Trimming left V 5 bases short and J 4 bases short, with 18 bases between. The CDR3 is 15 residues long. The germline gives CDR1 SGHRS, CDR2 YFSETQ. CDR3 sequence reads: CASSPSGIVRETQYF. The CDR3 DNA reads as TGCGCCAGCAGTCCGTCGGGGATAGTGAGAGAGACCCAGTACTTC.

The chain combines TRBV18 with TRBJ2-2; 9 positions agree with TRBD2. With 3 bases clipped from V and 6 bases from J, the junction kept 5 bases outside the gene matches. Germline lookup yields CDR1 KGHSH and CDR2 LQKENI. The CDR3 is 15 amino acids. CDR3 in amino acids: CASSPNQREAGELFF. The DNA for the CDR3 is TGTGCCAGCTCACCGAACCAGCGGGAGGCCGGGGAGCTGTTTTTT.

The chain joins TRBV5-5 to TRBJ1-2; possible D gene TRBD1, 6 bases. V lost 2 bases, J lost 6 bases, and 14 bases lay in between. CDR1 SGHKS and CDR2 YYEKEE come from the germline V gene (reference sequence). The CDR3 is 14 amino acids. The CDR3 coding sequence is TGTGCCAGCAGCTTACGCAGGGGTTCTGATGGCTACACCTTC. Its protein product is CASSLRRGSDGYTF.

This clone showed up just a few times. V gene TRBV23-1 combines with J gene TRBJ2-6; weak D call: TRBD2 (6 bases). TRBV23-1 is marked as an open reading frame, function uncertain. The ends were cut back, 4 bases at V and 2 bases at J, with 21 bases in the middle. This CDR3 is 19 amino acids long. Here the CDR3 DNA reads TGCGCCAGCAGTCGTTGCCCTTGTCTGGGGAGGACTGGGGCCAACGTCCTGACTTTC. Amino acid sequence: CASSRCPCLGRTGANVLTF.

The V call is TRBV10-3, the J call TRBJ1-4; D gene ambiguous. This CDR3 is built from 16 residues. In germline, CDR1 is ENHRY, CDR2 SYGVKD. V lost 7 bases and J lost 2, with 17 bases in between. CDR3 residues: CAIKDPGSGTNEKLFF. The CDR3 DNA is TGTGCCATCAAGGATCCGGGGTCGGGCACTAATGAAAAACTGTTTTTT.

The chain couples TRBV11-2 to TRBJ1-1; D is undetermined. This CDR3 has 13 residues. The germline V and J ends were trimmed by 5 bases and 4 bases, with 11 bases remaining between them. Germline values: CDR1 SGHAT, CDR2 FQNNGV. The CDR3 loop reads CASSPQVGTEAFF. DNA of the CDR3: TGTGCCAGCAGCCCCCAGGTGGGCACTGAAGCTTTCTTT. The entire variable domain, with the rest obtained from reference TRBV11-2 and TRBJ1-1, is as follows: EAGVAQSPRYKIIEKRQSVAFWCNPISGHATLYWYQQILGQGPKLLIQFQNNGVVDDSQLPKDRFSAERLKGVDSTLKIQPAKLEDSAVYLCASSPQVGTEAFFGQGTRLTVV.

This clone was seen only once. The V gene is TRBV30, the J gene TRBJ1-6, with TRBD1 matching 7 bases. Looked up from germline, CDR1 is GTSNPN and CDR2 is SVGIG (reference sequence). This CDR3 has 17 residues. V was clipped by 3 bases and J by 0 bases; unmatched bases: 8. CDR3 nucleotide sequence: TGTGCCTGGAGCCTCCCACAGGGGTACTCCTATAATTCACCCCTCCACTTT. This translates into CAWSLPQGYSYNSPLHF.

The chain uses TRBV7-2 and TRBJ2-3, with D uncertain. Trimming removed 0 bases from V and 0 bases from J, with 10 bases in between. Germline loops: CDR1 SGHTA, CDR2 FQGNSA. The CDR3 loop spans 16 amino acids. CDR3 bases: TGTGCCAGCAGCTTAGCTGGTACTTCTAGCACAGATACGCAGTATTTT. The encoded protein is CASSLAGTSSTDTQYF.

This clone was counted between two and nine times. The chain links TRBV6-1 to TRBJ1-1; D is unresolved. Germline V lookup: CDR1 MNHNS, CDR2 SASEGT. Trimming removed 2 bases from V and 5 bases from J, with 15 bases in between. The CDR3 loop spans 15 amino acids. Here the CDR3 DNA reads TGTGCCAGCAGTGAAACCGACCCACCCGGGACTGAAGCTTTCTTT. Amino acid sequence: CASSETDPPGTEAFF.

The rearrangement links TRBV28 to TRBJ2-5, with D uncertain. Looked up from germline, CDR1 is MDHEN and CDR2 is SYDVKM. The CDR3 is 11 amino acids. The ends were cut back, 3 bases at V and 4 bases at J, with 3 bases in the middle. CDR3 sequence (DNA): TGTGCCAGCAGTTTTCGAGAGACCCAGTACTTC. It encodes CASSFRETQYF.

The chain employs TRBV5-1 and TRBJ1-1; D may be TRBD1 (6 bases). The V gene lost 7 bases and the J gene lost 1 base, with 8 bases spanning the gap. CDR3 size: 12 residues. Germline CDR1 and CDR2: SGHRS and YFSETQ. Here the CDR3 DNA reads TGCGCCAGCCGGGACACGAACACTGAAGCTTTCTTT. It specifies CASRDTNTEAFF.

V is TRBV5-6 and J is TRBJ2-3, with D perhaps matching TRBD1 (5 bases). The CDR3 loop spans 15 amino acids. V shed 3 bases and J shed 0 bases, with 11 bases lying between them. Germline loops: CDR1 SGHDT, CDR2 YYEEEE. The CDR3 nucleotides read TGTGCCAGCAGCTCGACAGTTTCTAGCACAGATACGCAGTATTTT. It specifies CASSSTVSSTDTQYF.

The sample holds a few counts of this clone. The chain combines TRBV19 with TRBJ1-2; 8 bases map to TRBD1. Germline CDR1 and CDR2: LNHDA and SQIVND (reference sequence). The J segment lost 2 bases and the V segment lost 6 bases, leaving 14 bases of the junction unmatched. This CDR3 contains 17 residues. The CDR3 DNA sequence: TGTGCCAGTAGGGATGACATGTGGACAGGGTCCAACTATGGCTACACCTTC. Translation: CASRDDMWTGSNYGYTF.

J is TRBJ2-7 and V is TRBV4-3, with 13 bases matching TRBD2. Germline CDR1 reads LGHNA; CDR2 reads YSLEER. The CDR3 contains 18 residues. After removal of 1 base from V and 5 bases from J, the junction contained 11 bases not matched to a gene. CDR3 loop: CASSQGELAGGKSDEQYF. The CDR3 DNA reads TGCGCCAGCAGCCAAGGGGAACTAGCGGGAGGGAAGAGCGACGAGCAGTACTTC.

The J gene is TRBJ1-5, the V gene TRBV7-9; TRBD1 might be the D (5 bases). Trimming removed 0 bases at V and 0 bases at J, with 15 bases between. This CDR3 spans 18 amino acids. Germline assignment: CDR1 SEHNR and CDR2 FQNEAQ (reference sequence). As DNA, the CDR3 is TGTGCCAGCAGCTTAGCGGAGTTTACAGGAGATAGCAATCAGCCCCAGCATTTT. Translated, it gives CASSLAEFTGDSNQPQHF.